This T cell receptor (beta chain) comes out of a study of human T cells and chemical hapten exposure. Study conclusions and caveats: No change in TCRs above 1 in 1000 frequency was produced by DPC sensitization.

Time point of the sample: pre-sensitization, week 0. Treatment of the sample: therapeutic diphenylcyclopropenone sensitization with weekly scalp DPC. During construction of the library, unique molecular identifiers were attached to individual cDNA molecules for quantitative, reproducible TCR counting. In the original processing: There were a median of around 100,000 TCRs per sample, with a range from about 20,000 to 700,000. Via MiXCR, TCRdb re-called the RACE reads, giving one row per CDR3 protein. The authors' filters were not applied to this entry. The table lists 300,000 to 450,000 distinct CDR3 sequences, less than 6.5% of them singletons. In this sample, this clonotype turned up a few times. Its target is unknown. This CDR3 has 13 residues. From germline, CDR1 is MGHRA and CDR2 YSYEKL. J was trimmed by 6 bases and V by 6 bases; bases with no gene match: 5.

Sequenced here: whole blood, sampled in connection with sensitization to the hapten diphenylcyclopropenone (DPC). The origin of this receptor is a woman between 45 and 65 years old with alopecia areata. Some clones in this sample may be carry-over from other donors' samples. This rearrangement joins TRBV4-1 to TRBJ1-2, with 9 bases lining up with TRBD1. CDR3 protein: CASRETGGNGYTF. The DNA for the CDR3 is TGCGCCAGCAGGGAGACAGGGGGTAATGGCTACACCTTC.